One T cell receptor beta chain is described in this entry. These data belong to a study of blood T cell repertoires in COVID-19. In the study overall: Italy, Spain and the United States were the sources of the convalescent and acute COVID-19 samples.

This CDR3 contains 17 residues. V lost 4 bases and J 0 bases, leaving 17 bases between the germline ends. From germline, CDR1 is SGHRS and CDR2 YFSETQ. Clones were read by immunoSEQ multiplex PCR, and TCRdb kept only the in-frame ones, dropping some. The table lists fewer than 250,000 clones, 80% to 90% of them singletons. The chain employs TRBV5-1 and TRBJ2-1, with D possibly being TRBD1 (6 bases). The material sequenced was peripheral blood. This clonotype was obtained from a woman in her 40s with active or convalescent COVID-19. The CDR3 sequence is CASSVGVQGSSYNEQFF. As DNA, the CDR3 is TGCGCCAGCAGCGTAGGGGTTCAGGGGAGCTCCTACAATGAGCAGTTCTTC. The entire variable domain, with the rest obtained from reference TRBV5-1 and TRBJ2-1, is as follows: KAGVTQTPRYLIKTRGQQVTLSCSPISGHRSVSWYQQTPGQGLQFLFEYFSETQRNKGNFPGRFSGRQFSNSRSEMNVSTLELGDSALYLCASSVGVQGSSYNEQFFGPGTRLTVL.